This TCR beta chain derives from a study of beta chain features in type 1 diabetes. This clone was counted only a few times. The target antigen is unknown. All of the isolated RNA was reverse transcribed, so expressed TCRB transcripts were sequenced. Here immunoSEQ multiplex PCR was the method, and the copy in TCRdb shows in-frame clones only, minus some. The table shows about 210,000 clones, with 11% occurring only once. CDR1 and CDR2 from the germline V gene are KGHSH and LQKENI. Trimming took off 6 bases at V and 4 bases at J, with 19 bases between the two ends. The CDR3 sequence is 15 residues long. Regarding the study as a whole: Type 1 diabetes patients had moderately but significantly shorter TCRB CDR3s in all four CD4+ subsets.

Input material: central memory CD4+ T cells from blood. The chain combines TRBV18 with TRBJ2-7; tentatively, D is TRBD1 or TRBD2 (5 bases each). This receptor was identified in a man younger than 30 in good health. CDR3 amino acids: CASSPGAATAYEQYF. The CDR3 bases are TGTGCCAGCTCCCCCGGGGCGGCAACCGCATACGAGCAGTACTTC.